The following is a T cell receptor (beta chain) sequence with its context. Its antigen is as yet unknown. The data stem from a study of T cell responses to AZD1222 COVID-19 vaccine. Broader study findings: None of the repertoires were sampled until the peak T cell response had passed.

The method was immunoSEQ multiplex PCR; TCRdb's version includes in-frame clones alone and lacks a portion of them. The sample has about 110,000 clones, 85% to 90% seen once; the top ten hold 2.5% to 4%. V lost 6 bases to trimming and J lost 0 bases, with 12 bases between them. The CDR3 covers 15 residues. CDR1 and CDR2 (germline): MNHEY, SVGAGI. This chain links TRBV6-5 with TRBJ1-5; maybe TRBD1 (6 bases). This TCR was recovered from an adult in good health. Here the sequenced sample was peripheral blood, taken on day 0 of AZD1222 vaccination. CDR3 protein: CASSPTGYSNQPQHF. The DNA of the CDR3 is TGTGCCAGCAGCCCGACAGGATATAGCAATCAGCCCCAGCATTTT.